The 2 T cell receptor beta chains given below trace back to one sample, sequenced in a study of T cell repertoires in cytomegalovirus infection. For these receptors, no antigen is known. TCRdb fed the reads into MiXCR, producing one record per CDR3 protein. The repertoire includes around 710,000 distinct CDR3 sequences, under 35% of them detected once, and around 13% sits in the top ten. The sequenced sample was cultured CD8+ T cells from PBMCs, obtained from culture after CMV antigen stimulation. The receptors come from a human donor in good health (CMV status not recorded). Some clones in this sample may be carry-over from other donors' samples.

There are many counts of this clonotype. The chain has TRBV7-6 and TRBJ1-1; perhaps TRBD1 as D (5 bases). CDR1 and CDR2 (germline): SGHVS, FNYEAQ. Trimming cost V 5 bases and J 4 bases, with 11 bases left between them. The CDR3 runs 13 residues. CDR3 sequence (DNA): TGTGCCAGCAGCGACGGGGGGAGCACTGAAGCTTTCTTT. This encodes CASSDGGSTEAFF. Full variable domain (rest looked up from reference TRBV7-6 and TRBJ1-1): GAGVSQSPRYKVTKRGQDVALRCDPISGHVSLYWYRQALGQGPEFLTYFNYEAQQDKSGLPNDRFSAERPEGSISTLTIQRTEQRDSAMYRCASSDGGSTEAFFGQGTRLTVV.

The rearrangement joins TRBV6-2 or TRBV6-3 to TRBJ2-5; D not certain. CDR3 size: 12 residues. The germline gives CDR1 MNHEY, CDR2 SVGEGT. V was trimmed by 6 bases and J by 1 base, leaving 6 bases between them. The CDR3 here is CASRAFQETQYF. DNA for the CDR3: TGTGCCAGCAGGGCCTTCCAAGAGACCCAGTACTTC.